This TCR beta chain was retrieved from a study of cytomegalovirus exposure and HLA in healthy donors. Study details: Clustering assigned over 70% of the approximately 370 genotyped donors to the Caucasian-associated ancestry cluster.

Study-level findings and limits: Cytomegalovirus status, reportedly, was diagnosed with high specificity and sensitivity by the classifier. Later analysis suggested most CMV-associated TCR beta chains were HLA-restricted.

This clone has just a few counts. Antigen specificity is unknown. This PCR relied on a set of 60 Vbeta primers and 13 Jbeta primers. Assay used: immunoSEQ multiplex PCR; TCRdb lists only in-frame clones, some missing. The sample gives approximately 170,000 clones, less than 85% of which show up once; more than 4.5% is in the top ten. Germline V CDR1 and CDR2: LNHDA, SQIVND (reference sequence). CDR3 length: 16 residues. V lost 5 bases, J lost 2 bases, and 7 bases stayed unmatched. The genes are TRBV19 and TRBJ1-1, with 11 bases fitting TRBD1. Sequencing was done on a sample of PBMCs. This TCR was sampled from a man aged 25-40 years in good health and CMV-seropositive. The CDR3: CASSLGTGGANTEAFF. The DNA for the CDR3 is TGTGCCAGTAGTCTTGGGACAGGGGGAGCTAACACTGAAGCTTTCTTT.